This entry is about one T cell receptor (beta chain). CDR1 SQVTM and CDR2 ANQGSEA come from the germline V gene. Trimming cost V 3 bases and J 9 bases; bases outside gene matches: 14. This CDR3 has 15 residues. This table comes from immunoSEQ multiplex PCR, and its TCRdb copy is limited to in-frame clones, with some not included. This table holds roughly 200,000 clones, approximately 88% found once. Followed longitudinally, the Seattle patients had been enrolled during active infection. This sample is part of a study of blood T cell repertoires in COVID-19. This receptor was obtained from a woman aged 40 to 50 with COVID-19, enrolled during active disease. This rearrangement joins TRBV29-1 to TRBJ2-1; 7 nucleotides line up with TRBD2. Sequenced: peripheral blood. The CDR3 region is CSVDGREWEASEQFF. The CDR3 region has the DNA TGCAGCGTTGACGGGCGGGAGTGGGAGGCGAGTGAGCAGTTCTTC.